This record covers a single T cell receptor beta chain. Its binding antigen is unknown. Per-base qualities were not stored, and no clone one base away is much larger. From the germline V gene, CDR1 is MGHRA and CDR2 is YSYEKL. V loses 8 bases at its end and J loses 4 bases; junction bases beyond the gene matches: 7. From cysteine to phenylalanine, the CDR3 is 14 amino acids long. Only the CDR3 portion is preserved as DNA: 42 bases, with reading frame beginning at the first base. The treatment or condition label on this specimen signifies: AdE1-LMPpoly-expanded autologous EBV-specific T-cell therapy followed by anti-PD-1 nivolumab. The entry originates in a study of EBV T-cell therapy then PD-1 blockade in nasopharyngeal carcinoma (dated by TCRdb to the early 2020s). Genomic DNA was extracted from sorted cells using the Qiagen DNeasy Kit. Deep sequencing of the TCR beta chain was done on the immunoSEQ platform. The study's processing was this. Repertoire data analysis was performed with the immunoSEQ Analyzer software. TCRdb holds this immuneACCESS table with in-frame rearrangements only. Some clones are missing; in checked studies, unresolved V genes explain under half, and the rest has no known cause. D and trimming were read from the DNA, whereas the V and J calls and clone size are those reported in that table. The sample table lists roughly 20,000 clones, about four fifths of them with a count of one. The leading ten clones occupy around a third of the sample.

The material was CD8+ T cells from blood, obtained at roughly day 35 from a patient whose treatment included autologous EBV-specific T cells and nivolumab. The clonotype comes from a man aged 35 to 55 with nasopharyngeal carcinoma. Recombination connected TRBV4-1 to TRBJ2-1; 8 bases in between match TRBD1. The DNA reads TGCGCCAGCGGGCCGGGACAGGAGTACAATGAGCAGTTCTTC. It codes for CASGPGQEYNEQFF.